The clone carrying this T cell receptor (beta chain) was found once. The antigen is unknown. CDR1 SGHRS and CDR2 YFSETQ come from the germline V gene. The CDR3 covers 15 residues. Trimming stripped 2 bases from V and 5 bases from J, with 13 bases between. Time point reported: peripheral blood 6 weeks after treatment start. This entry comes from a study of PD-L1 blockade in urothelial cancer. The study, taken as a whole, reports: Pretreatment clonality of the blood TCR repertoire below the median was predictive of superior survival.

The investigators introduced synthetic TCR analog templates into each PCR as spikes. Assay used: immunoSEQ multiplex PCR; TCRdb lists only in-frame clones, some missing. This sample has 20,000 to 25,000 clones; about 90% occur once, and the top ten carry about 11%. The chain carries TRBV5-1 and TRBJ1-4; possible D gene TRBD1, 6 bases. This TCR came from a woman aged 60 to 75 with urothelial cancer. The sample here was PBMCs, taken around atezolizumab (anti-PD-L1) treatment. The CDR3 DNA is TGCGCCAGCAGCTTAATTGGACAGCAAAATGAAAAACTGTTTTTT. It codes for CASSLIGQQNEKLFF.